This T cell receptor (beta chain) comes out of a study of shared clonotypes between healthy human individuals. Study details: CD8 memory received one plate per donor, CD8 naive two, CD4 memory three and CD4 naive three.

Clones were read by immunoSEQ multiplex PCR, and TCRdb kept only the in-frame ones, dropping some. This sample has millions of clones, with more than 80% found just once. Negatively enriched CD4+ T cells were divided by CD45RA into naive and memory. Points from the study as a whole: A reduction in generation probabilities was seen for non-shared clonotypes relative to those shared by all four donors. Naive subsets generally exceeded memory subsets in estimated richness.

In regard to this clone: Its target is not known.

CDR1 and CDR2 from the germline V gene are LNHDA and SQIVND (reference sequence). CDR3 size: 15 residues. Trimming left V 6 bases short and J 5 bases short, with 18 bases between. Sequenced input: naive CD4+ T cells sorted from blood. Subset specified: CD45RA+ positively selected. The rearrangement joins TRBV19 to TRBJ2-3; weak D call: TRBD1 (6 bases). The TCR was taken from a man younger than 35 in good health. CDR3 residues: CASSPDSRARDTQYF. The CDR3, as DNA: TGTGCCAGTAGCCCGGACAGCCGTGCCAGAGATACGCAGTATTTT. Looking up the rest from reference TRBV19 and TRBJ2-3 gives the full variable domain: DGGITQSPKYLFRKEGQNVTLSCEQNLNHDAMYWYRQDPGQGLRLIYYSQIVNDFQKGDIAEGYSVSREKKESFPLTVTSAQKNPTAFYLCASSPDSRARDTQYFGPGTRLTVL.